This entry lists 24 T cell receptor beta chains sequenced from one sample in a study of cytomegalovirus exposure and HLA in healthy donors. With 60 Vbeta and 13 Jbeta primers, the PCR was carried out. Profiled with immunoSEQ multiplex PCR; TCRdb holds only in-frame clones, not every one. The table lists 100,000 to 150,000 clones, 75% to 80% of them singletons. The source material was PBMCs. The receptors were gathered from a woman aged 40 to 49 in good health and CMV-seronegative.

The V gene is TRBV5-1, the J gene TRBJ2-1; possible D gene TRBD2, 6 bases. Germline CDR1 SGHRS, CDR2 YFSETQ. CDR3 length equals 15 residues. V was pared by 0 bases and J by 7 bases, with 14 bases between. This chain's CDR3 is CASSLDGLWLNEQFF. For the CDR3, the DNA is TGCGCCAGCAGCTTGGACGGACTATGGTTGAATGAGCAGTTCTTC.

The chain carries TRBV19 and TRBJ2-7; D uncertain. This CDR3 is built from 15 residues. Per germline, CDR1 LNHDA and CDR2 SQIVND (reference sequence). Trimming left V 3 bases short and J 1 base short, with 13 bases between. CDR3 in amino acids: CASSMRSSVSYEQYF. Here the CDR3 DNA reads TGTGCCAGTAGTATGAGGTCGTCTGTATCCTACGAGCAGTACTTC.

This clone occurred a few times. The V call is TRBV7-2, the J call TRBJ2-3, with D tentatively TRBD2 (7 bases). V was cut by 5 bases and J by 2 bases, with 17 bases left in between. Germline lookup yields CDR1 SGHTA and CDR2 FQGNSA. The CDR3 consists of 16 residues. Here the CDR3 DNA reads TGTGCCAGCAGCCCTACTAGGGGGAGGGCCACAGATACGCAGTATTTT. Translating gives CASSPTRGRATDTQYF.

The chain joins TRBV7-6 to TRBJ1-5; D is unresolved. V lost 1 base and J 0 bases, leaving 16 bases between the germline ends. CDR1 SGHVS and CDR2 FNYEAQ come from the germline V gene. There are 18 residues in the CDR3. DNA for the CDR3: TGTGCCAGCAGCTTAGAACCAGGCCAGCAATATAGCAATCAGCCCCAGCATTTT. It specifies CASSLEPGQQYSNQPQHF. The full variable domain, with the rest looked up from reference TRBV7-6 and TRBJ1-5, is GAGVSQSPRYKVTKRGQDVALRCDPISGHVSLYWYRQALGQGPEFLTYFNYEAQQDKSGLPNDRFSAERPEGSISTLTIQRTEQRDSAMYRCASSLEPGQQYSNQPQHFGDGTRLSIL.

This clone was seen a handful of times. The V gene is TRBV6-1, the J gene TRBJ1-2; the D gene is possibly TRBD1 (5 bases). CDR3 length: 13 residues. CDR1 is MNHNS, CDR2 SASEGT, per germline. The ends were cut back, 6 bases at V and 4 bases at J, with 12 bases in the middle. The CDR3 region is CASSLTEPYGYTF. CDR3 DNA: TGTGCCAGCAGCCTGACAGAACCCTATGGCTACACCTTC.

The rearrangement joins TRBV27 to TRBJ1-1, with 8 bases matching TRBD1. CDR3 length: 16 residues. Per germline, CDR1 MNHEY and CDR2 SMNVEV (reference sequence). J lost 3 bases, V lost 4 bases, and 10 bases had no gene match. The CDR3 bases are TGTGCCAGCAGTTCGGGGGGTTACAGGGGGTACACTGAAGCTTTCTTT. Protein sequence: CASSSGGYRGYTEAFF.

This rearrangement joins TRBV19 to TRBJ1-1, with D tentatively TRBD1 (6 bases). This CDR3 comprises 16 residues. The V end was cut by 5 bases, the J end by 1 base, with 17 bases between. Germline V gene lookup returns CDR1 LNHDA and CDR2 SQIVND (reference sequence). CDR3 amino acids: CASSLGGDTTNTEAFF. DNA of the CDR3: TGTGCCAGTAGTCTGGGGGGGGACACAACGAACACTGAAGCTTTCTTT.

This sequence joins TRBV5-1 and TRBJ1-2; 11 nucleotides agree with TRBD1. Trimming removed 4 bases from V and 6 bases from J; junction bases left unmatched: 8. CDR1 and CDR2 from the germline V gene are SGHRS and YFSETQ. The CDR3 covers 15 residues. CDR3 residues: CASSTGQGALDGYTF. The CDR3 nucleotides are TGCGCCAGCAGCACCGGACAGGGGGCGTTAGATGGCTACACCTTC.

The chain is built from TRBV11-3 and TRBJ2-7, with 9 bases lining up with TRBD1. This CDR3 is built from 13 residues. The V and J ends lost 0 bases and 9 bases, in that order; junction bases with no gene match: 3. Germline V gives CDR1 SGHNT, CDR2 YENEEA. Written as DNA, the CDR3 is TGTGCCAGCAGCTTAGAAACAGGGGGCGTGCAGTACTTC. It encodes CASSLETGGVQYF.

The chain combines TRBV5-1 with TRBJ2-1; D ambiguous. There are 16 residues in the CDR3. CDR1 is SGHRS and CDR2 is YFSETQ in the germline V gene. V lost 0 bases, J lost 1 base, and 11 bases lay in between. CDR3 coding DNA: TGCGCCAGCAGCTTGGATCAGCGTACATCCTACAATGAGCAGTTCTTC. Encoded protein: CASSLDQRTSYNEQFF.

A remark on this clone: Other DNA variants within this sample encode the same CDR3. The CDR3 DNA reads as TGTGCCAGCTCACGTGACAGAGACTACGAGCAGTACTTC. Protein: CASSRDRDYEQYF. The chain combines TRBV18 with TRBJ2-7; maybe TRBD1 (5 bases). Germline V lookup: CDR1 KGHSH, CDR2 LQKENI. The length of the CDR3 is 13 residues. The V gene lost 4 bases and the J gene lost 3 bases, with 10 bases spanning the gap.

The chain couples TRBV27 to TRBJ1-1; D uncertain. Germline V lookup: CDR1 MNHEY, CDR2 SMNVEV (reference sequence). The CDR3 loop spans 13 amino acids. V shed 8 bases and J shed 0 bases, with 10 bases lying between them. The CDR3 reads CASGDQMNTEAFF. CDR3 sequence (DNA): TGTGCCAGCGGAGACCAGATGAACACTGAAGCTTTCTTT.

The CDR3: CASSQDQGSNEKLFF. CDR3 DNA sequence: TGCGCCAGCAGCCAAGATCAGGGGAGTAATGAAAAACTGTTTTTT. The chain combines TRBV4-1 with TRBJ1-4; possible D gene TRBD1, 6 bases. The germline V gene encodes CDR1 MGHRA and CDR2 YSYEKL. The CDR3 is 15 amino acids. V was trimmed by 0 bases and J by 4 bases, leaving 9 bases between them.

The chain links TRBV4-1 to TRBJ2-7, with a possible D match to TRBD2 (5 bases). The germline V gene encodes CDR1 MGHRA and CDR2 YSYEKL. This CDR3 is built from 15 residues. Trimming pared 4 bases from V and 2 bases from J, leaving 15 bases between. The CDR3 loop is CASSLGGQPTYEQYF. The CDR3 DNA sequence: TGCGCCAGCAGCCTCGGCGGGCAGCCTACCTACGAGCAGTACTTC.

The chain joins TRBV5-1 to TRBJ2-7; 9 bases are shared with TRBD2. From germline, CDR1 is SGHRS and CDR2 YFSETQ. The CDR3 consists of 15 residues. V trimming: 5 bases; J trimming: 2 bases; junction bases outside the gene matches: 8. CDR3 protein: CASRRNLAGPYEQYF. CDR3 sequence (DNA): TGCGCCAGCAGACGTAATCTAGCGGGACCCTACGAGCAGTACTTC. Variable domain in full (rest from reference TRBV5-1 and TRBJ2-7): KAGVTQTPRYLIKTRGQQVTLSCSPISGHRSVSWYQQTPGQGLQFLFEYFSETQRNKGNFPGRFSGRQFSNSRSEMNVSTLELGDSALYLCASRRNLAGPYEQYFGPGTRLTVT.

The chain uses TRBV4-3 and TRBJ1-1; D uncertain. V was clipped by 0 bases and J by 10 bases, with 12 bases between them. The CDR3 consists of 13 residues. Germline loops: CDR1 LGHNA, CDR2 YSLEER. Here the CDR3 reads CASSQDRLRGAFF. The CDR3 region has the DNA TGCGCCAGCAGCCAAGACAGGCTACGGGGAGCTTTCTTT.

The rearrangement links TRBV7-6 to TRBJ2-7; 7 nucleotides align to TRBD2. Germline CDR1 reads SGHVS; CDR2 reads FNYEAQ. V was pared by 1 base and J by 0 bases, with 6 bases of the junction left unmatched. This CDR3 is 16 amino acids long. DNA for the CDR3: TGTGCCAGCAGCTTAGTAGCGGGCGGGAGCTCCTACGAGCAGTACTTC. Translation gives CASSLVAGGSSYEQYF.

In its sample, this clone was seen once. The V call is TRBV25-1, the J call TRBJ1-6, with 9 bases lining up with TRBD1. Germline values: CDR1 MGHDK, CDR2 SYGVNS. V was clipped by 6 bases and J by 6 bases; unmatched bases: 0. The length of the CDR3 is 13 residues. The CDR3 region is CASRDRGNSPLHF. CDR3 DNA sequence: TGTGCCAGCAGGGACAGGGGTAATTCACCCCTCCACTTT.

The chain combines TRBV2 with TRBJ1-5; the match to TRBD1 covers 10 bases. This CDR3 region has 15 residues. The V and J ends lost 6 bases and 5 bases, in that order; junction bases with no gene match: 7. Germline loops: CDR1 SNHLY, CDR2 FYNNEI. In DNA form, the CDR3 reads TGTGCCAGCAGCGGGAAGACAGGGGGCTATCAGCCCCAGCATTTT. Its protein is CASSGKTGGYQPQHF.

This chain uses TRBV7-2 with TRBJ1-3, with a possible D match to TRBD1 (6 bases). This CDR3 is 15 amino acids long. The V and J ends lost 0 bases and 3 bases respectively, with 9 bases between them. Germline-derived CDR1 and CDR2 are SGHTA and FQGNSA. As DNA, the CDR3 is TGTGCCAGCAGCTTAGCGCCAGGGGTTGGAAACACCATATATTTT. Translation gives CASSLAPGVGNTIYF.

Notes on this clone: One end of the junction is discordant with germline, which a read error may explain. The V gene is TRBV7-7, the J gene TRBJ2-3, with a tentative D call TRBD2 (6 bases). CDR3 length equals 17 residues. Germline CDR1 SSHAT, CDR2 FNYEAQ (reference sequence). DNA for the CDR3: TGTGCTAGCAGCTATATCCCCCGGGGGTCCGGATCAGATACGCAGTATTTT. It codes for CASSYIPRGSGSDTQYF. The whole variable domain, filled in from reference TRBV7-7 and TRBJ2-3, reads GAGVSQSPRYKVTKRGQDVTLRCDPISSHATLYWYQQALGQGPEFLTYFNYEAQPDKSGLPSDRFSAERPEGSISTLTIQRTEQRDSAMYRCASSYIPRGSGSDTQYFGPGTRLTVL.

In this sample, this clone turned up a few times. The rearrangement links TRBV4-1 to TRBJ2-3; 9 positions match TRBD2. Losses at the gene ends were 3 bases for V and 4 bases for J; bases not matched to a gene: 5. The V gene's germline CDR1 is MGHRA and CDR2 YSYEKL. CDR3 length equals 15 residues. CDR3 residues: CASSQRGLAADTQYF. The CDR3, as DNA: TGCGCCAGCAGCCAGAGGGGACTAGCAGCAGATACGCAGTATTTT.

This clone occurred a few times. The chain uses TRBV11-3 and TRBJ2-1; no firm D call. This CDR3 spans 14 amino acids. CDR1 SGHNT and CDR2 YENEEA come from the germline V gene. Trimming removed 0 bases from V and 6 bases from J, with 9 bases in between. CDR3 in amino acids: CASSLDSPSNEQFF. For the CDR3, the DNA is TGTGCCAGCAGCTTAGATAGTCCCTCCAATGAGCAGTTCTTC.

The chain links TRBV7-9 to TRBJ2-6; no reliable D call. The CDR3 is 16 amino acids. Trimming cost V 3 bases and J 1 base, with 10 bases left between them. The germline CDR1 and CDR2 sequences are SEHNR and FQNEAQ (reference sequence). CDR3 region: CASSFGPQSGANVLTF. The CDR3 coding sequence is TGTGCCAGCAGCTTCGGCCCACAGTCTGGGGCCAACGTCCTGACTTTC.